The 2 T cell receptor beta chains given below trace back to one sample, sequenced in a study of HIV-infected patients and healthy controls. Whole blood was used without fractionation, so all unsorted peripheral T cells were included. cDNA was made from approximately 500 ng RNA using alpha and beta constant primers. Using multiplexing indices, alpha and beta chain libraries were generated apart by chain-specific third strand synthesis. MiXCR was run by TCRdb on the 5' RACE reads, yielding one entry per CDR3 protein. The table has around 6,800 distinct CDR3 sequences, less than 9% seen once. This sample comprised blood, obtained before antiretroviral therapy. The receptors stem from an adult with HIV infection.

In this sample, this clonotype turned up a few times. V usage is TRBV28 and J usage is TRBJ1-3; TRBD1 agrees at 9 bases. V shed 3 bases, J shed 4 bases, and the junction held 10 bases outside the gene matches. The germline CDR1 and CDR2 sequences are MDHEN and SYDVKM. There are 17 residues in the CDR3. CDR3 nucleotides: TGTGCCAGCAGTTTTGTGACAGGGGGGATCTTCGGAAACACCATATATTTT. Amino acids: CASSFVTGGIFGNTIYF.

The table lists this clonotype with many counts. V gene TRBV3-1 combines with J gene TRBJ1-5; D is unresolved. Germline assignment: CDR1 LGHDT and CDR2 YNNKEL (reference sequence). The CDR3 is 15 amino acids. The V gene lost 5 bases and the J gene lost 5 bases, with 16 bases spanning the gap. This CDR3 is CASSYRLGWDQPQHF. CDR3 nucleotides: TGTGCCAGCAGCTATCGGTTGGGTTGGGATCAGCCCCAGCATTTT.